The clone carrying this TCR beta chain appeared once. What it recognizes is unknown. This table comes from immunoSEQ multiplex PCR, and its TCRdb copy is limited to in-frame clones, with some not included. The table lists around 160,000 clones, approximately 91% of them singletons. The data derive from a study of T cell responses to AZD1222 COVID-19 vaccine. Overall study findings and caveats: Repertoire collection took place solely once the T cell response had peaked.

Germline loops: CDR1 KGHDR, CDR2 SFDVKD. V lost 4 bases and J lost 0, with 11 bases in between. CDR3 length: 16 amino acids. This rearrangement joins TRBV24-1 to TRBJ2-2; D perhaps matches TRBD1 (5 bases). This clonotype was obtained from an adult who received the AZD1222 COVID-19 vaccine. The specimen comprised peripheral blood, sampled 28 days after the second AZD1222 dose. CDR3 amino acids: CATSDSTATNTGELFF. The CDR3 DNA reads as TGTGCCACCAGTGACTCGACAGCTACGAACACCGGGGAGCTGTTTTTT.